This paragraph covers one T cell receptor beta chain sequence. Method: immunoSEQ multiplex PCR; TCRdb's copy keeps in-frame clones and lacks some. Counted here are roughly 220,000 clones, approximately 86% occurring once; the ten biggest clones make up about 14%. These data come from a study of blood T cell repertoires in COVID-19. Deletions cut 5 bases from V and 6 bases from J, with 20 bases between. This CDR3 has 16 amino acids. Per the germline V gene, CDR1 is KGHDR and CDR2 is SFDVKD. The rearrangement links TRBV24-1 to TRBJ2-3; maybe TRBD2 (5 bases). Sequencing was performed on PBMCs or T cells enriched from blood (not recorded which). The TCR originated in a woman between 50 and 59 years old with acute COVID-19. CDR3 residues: CATSGSGVRFVDTQYF. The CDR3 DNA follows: TGTGCCACCAGTGGGTCCGGGGTACGATTTGTGGATACGCAGTATTTT.